These T cell receptor beta chains were read from a single sample in a study of blood T cell repertoires in COVID-19. Clones were read by immunoSEQ multiplex PCR, and TCRdb kept only the in-frame ones, dropping some. The sample carries 100,000 or so clones, around four fifths recorded once. What was sequenced was peripheral blood. These receptors were obtained from a man aged 65 to 79 with active or convalescent COVID-19. The CDR3 runs from the conserved cysteine through the conserved F or W. D genes are given only for firm matches. Only some rows state a clone size, as once, few, many or a class for expanded clones.

d_gene,j_gene,v_gene,abundance,CDR3nt,CDR3aa
-,TRBJ2-5,TRBV5-6,-,TGTGCCAGCAGCTTCACGAGTGGGACCCAGTACTTC,CASSFTSGTQYF
TRBD2,TRBJ2-1,TRBV19,-,TGTGCCACCTTAGCGGGAGGCTTGAGGGCTGAGCAGTTCTTC,CATLAGGLRAEQFF
TRBD2,TRBJ2-1,TRBV7-9,-,TGTGCCAGCGGGAGGGCCTGGGATGAGCAGTTCTTC,CASGRAWDEQFF
-,TRBJ2-7,TRBV5-8,-,TGTGCCAGCAGCTTGGGCAGGGCTGAGGAGCAGTACTTC,CASSLGRAEEQYF
TRBD1,TRBJ1-5,TRBV28,-,TGTGCCAGCAGATTGAGACAGGGGAGCAATCAGCCCCAGCATTTT,CASRLRQGSNQPQHF
TRBD1,TRBJ2-7,TRBV15,few,TGTGCCACCAGCAGGGACAGGGGTCTCGTCGAGCAGTACTTC,CATSRDRGLVEQYF
TRBD1,TRBJ1-1,TRBV5-1,-,TGCGCCAGCAGCGGGCAGCCAGGGGGCACTGAAGCTTTCTTT,CASSGQPGGTEAFF
TRBD2,TRBJ2-3,TRBV5-1,-,TGCGCCAGCAGCTTGTCGGGACTAGCGGGAGTTACAGATACGCAGTATTTT,CASSLSGLAGVTDTQYF
-,TRBJ1-1,TRBV23-1,-,TGCGCCAGCGGAGACAGGAGTAAAAAAACTGAAGCTTTCTTT,CASGDRSKKTEAFF
-,TRBJ1-4,TRBV19,few,TGTGCCAGTACTTCAAGACTGACCGTAAATGAAAAACTGTTTTTT,CASTSRLTVNEKLFF
TRBD1,TRBJ2-1,TRBV9,-,TGTGCCAGCAGCGCACCAGACAGGGAAGGCAATGAGCAGTTCTTC,CASSAPDREGNEQFF
TRBD1,TRBJ1-2,TRBV2,-,TGTGCCAGCAGTGAAGTTTCAGGGGGCGACTATGGCTACACCTTC,CASSEVSGGDYGYTF
TRBD1,TRBJ1-1,TRBV28,once,TGTGCCAGCAGTCCTCGGACAGGGGCCACTGAAGCTTTCTTT,CASSPRTGATEAFF
-,TRBJ2-1,TRBV24-1,-,TGTGCCACCGAAGGCGGGGGCTGGGGCCATGAGCAGTTCTTC,CATEGGGWGHEQFF
TRBD2,TRBJ2-1,TRBV5-1,-,TGCGCCAGCAGCTTGGGCGTCCCGCGGCGGGGGGCTTCAAGTAGCTCCTACAATGAGCAGTTCTTC,CASSLGVPRRGASSSSYNEQFF
-,TRBJ2-1,TRBV6-2/TRBV6-3,once,TGTGCCAGCAGTTACTACGGGGACTCCTACAATGAGCAGTTCTTC,CASSYYGDSYNEQFF
-,TRBJ2-1,TRBV5-4,-,TGTGCCAGCAGCTTGGAGGCAGGGGGGAGGAATGAGCAGTTCTTC,CASSLEAGGRNEQFF
TRBD1,TRBJ2-2,TRBV10-3,-,TGTGCCATCAGCCTGACAGGGGGCGGAAGCGGGGAGCTGTTTTTT,CAISLTGGGSGELFF
-,TRBJ2-6,TRBV4-1,-,TGCGCCAGCACAGGCAGGAACTCTGGGGCCAACGTCCTGACTTTC,CASTGRNSGANVLTF
-,TRBJ1-4,TRBV28,-,TGTGCCAGCAGTTTGATTCGCGTAGGGGAGGGTTGGGAAAAACTGTTTTTT,CASSLIRVGEGWEKLFF
TRBD2,TRBJ2-1,TRBV24-1,-,TGTGCCACCAGTGATTTTTTCGGACTAGCGGGAGCGAATGAGCAGTTCTTC,CATSDFFGLAGANEQFF
TRBD2,TRBJ2-3,TRBV5-6,-,TGTGCCAGCAGCTTTGCTCTAGCGGGGCCCGGCACAGATACGCAGTATTTT,CASSFALAGPGTDTQYF
-,TRBJ1-2,TRBV5-3,-,TGTGCCAGAAGCTTCCCCGACGGCCGGGATGGCTACACCTTC,CARSFPDGRDGYTF
TRBD1,TRBJ2-3,TRBV2,-,TGTGCCAGCAGTGAAACAGGGGTCACAGATACGCAGTATTTT,CASSETGVTDTQYF
TRBD2,TRBJ2-1,TRBV10-3,-,TGTGCCATCAGGGGGGTACTAGCGGATGGGAACCGGGACAATGAGCAGTTCTTC,CAIRGVLADGNRDNEQFF
-,TRBJ2-1,TRBV18,-,TGTGCCAGCTCACCACCGGCAGGGTCGAGCTCCTACAATGAGCAGTTCTTC,CASSPPAGSSSYNEQFF
-,TRBJ2-5,TRBV24-1,-,TGTGCCACCAGTGATTTTAAGGACATAGGGGAGACCCAGTACTTC,CATSDFKDIGETQYF
-,TRBJ1-4,TRBV18,-,TGTGCCAGCTCACCCCAGGGGATAACTAATGAAAAACTGTTTTTT,CASSPQGITNEKLFF
TRBD1,TRBJ1-2,TRBV11-2,-,TGTGCCAGCAGCATAACAGGGGTGGCTGGCTACACCTTC,CASSITGVAGYTF
TRBD2,TRBJ2-3,TRBV24-1,-,TGTGCCACCAGTCGTCGTCCTAGCGGGGAGGTTCGGCCGGGTGGCACAGATACGCAGTATTTT,CATSRRPSGEVRPGGTDTQYF
-,TRBJ1-1,TRBV18,-,TGTGCCAGCTCGCCGACAGCCAACACTGAAGCTTTCTTT,CASSPTANTEAFF
-,TRBJ2-3,TRBV27,-,TGTGCCAGCAGATACACAGATACGCAGTATTTT,CASRYTDTQYF
-,TRBJ2-7,TRBV6-6,-,TGTGCCAGCACTCCTCGGGACACCGTTTACGAGCAGTACTTC,CASTPRDTVYEQYF
-,TRBJ2-2,TRBV28,-,TGTGCCAGCAGTTTATGGCAGGGCACCGGGGAGCTGTTTTTT,CASSLWQGTGELFF
TRBD2,TRBJ2-7,TRBV7-2,-,TGTGCCAGCAGCTTAGTTTCTAGCGGGGTTACCTACGAGCAGTACTTC,CASSLVSSGVTYEQYF
TRBD2,TRBJ2-2,TRBV7-3,once,TGTGCCAGCAGCCCCGGGACTAGCGGGGGTACTTCGAACACCGGGGAGCTGTTTTTT,CASSPGTSGGTSNTGELFF
TRBD1,TRBJ1-5,TRBV6-1,-,TGTGCCAGCAGTGAGGGGTACAGGGGGGATCAGCCCCAGCATTTT,CASSEGYRGDQPQHF
-,TRBJ2-2,TRBV19,-,TGTGCCAGTAGTATACAACAGGGCCTAGTTACTAACACCGGGGAGCTGTTTTTT,CASSIQQGLVTNTGELFF
-,TRBJ2-7,TRBV6-1,-,TGTGCCAGCAGTGAAATATGGAGCACCATCTACGAGCAGTACTTC,CASSEIWSTIYEQYF
TRBD2,TRBJ2-5,TRBV7-2,-,TGTGCCAGCAGCTTAGATGTGATTGGGCTAGCGGGAGAAGAGACCCAGTACTTC,CASSLDVIGLAGEETQYF
TRBD2,TRBJ2-2,TRBV11-2,-,TGTGCCAGCAGCTTAAAGGTAGCGGGAACCACGAACACCGGGGAGCTGTTTTTT,CASSLKVAGTTNTGELFF
-,TRBJ1-1,TRBV27,-,TGTGCCAGCAGTTTTGATCGGGGATTGAACACTGAAGCTTTCTTT,CASSFDRGLNTEAFF
TRBD2,TRBJ2-7,TRBV6-2/TRBV6-3,-,TGTGCCAGCAGCTATCAATCTCAAGGGGGGACTAGTTGGATCTACGAGCAGTACTTC,CASSYQSQGGTSWIYEQYF